This TCR beta chain was identified in a study of control samples from healthy donors and cancer patients. CDR3 length equals 13 residues. V was cut by 3 bases and J by 3 bases, with 6 bases left in between. Looked up from germline, CDR1 is SGHVS and CDR2 is FQNEAQ. The method was immunoSEQ multiplex PCR; TCRdb's version includes in-frame clones alone and lacks a portion of them. The data show some 94,000 clones, around 90% seen once. The chain is built from TRBV7-8 and TRBJ1-5; D is undetermined. The TCR comes from a woman aged 50 to 60 with colorectal cancer. The sample comprised PBMCs. CDR3 protein: CASSLKVNQPQHF. As DNA, the CDR3 is TGTGCCAGCAGCTTGAAGGTCAATCAGCCCCAGCATTTT.